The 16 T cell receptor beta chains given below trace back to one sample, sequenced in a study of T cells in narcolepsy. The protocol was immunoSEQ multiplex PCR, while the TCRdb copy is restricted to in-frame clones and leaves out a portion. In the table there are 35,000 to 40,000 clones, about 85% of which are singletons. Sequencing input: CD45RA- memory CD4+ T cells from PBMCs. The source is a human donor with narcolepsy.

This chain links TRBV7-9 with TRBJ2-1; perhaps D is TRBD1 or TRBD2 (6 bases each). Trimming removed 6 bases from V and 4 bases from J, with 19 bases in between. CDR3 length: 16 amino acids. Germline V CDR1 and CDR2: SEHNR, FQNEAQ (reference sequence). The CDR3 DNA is TGTGCCAGCAGTCTAATAGGGCGGGGACAATACAATGAGCAGTTCTTC. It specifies CASSLIGRGQYNEQFF.

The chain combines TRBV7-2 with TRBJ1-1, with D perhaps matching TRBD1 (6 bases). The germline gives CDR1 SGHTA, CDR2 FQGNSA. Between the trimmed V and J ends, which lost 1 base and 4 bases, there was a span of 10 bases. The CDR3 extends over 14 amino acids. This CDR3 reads CASSLVQGLTEAFF. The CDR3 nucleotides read TGTGCCAGCAGCTTAGTTCAGGGGCTCACTGAAGCTTTCTTT.

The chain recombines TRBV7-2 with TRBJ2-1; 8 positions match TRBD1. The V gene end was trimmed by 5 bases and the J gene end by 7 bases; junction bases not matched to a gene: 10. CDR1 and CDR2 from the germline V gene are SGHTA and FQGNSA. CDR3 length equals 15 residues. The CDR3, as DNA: TGTGCCAGCAGCCTGCCCGGGACAGGTAAAAATGAGCAGTTCTTC. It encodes CASSLPGTGKNEQFF. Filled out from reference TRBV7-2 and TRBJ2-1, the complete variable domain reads GAGVSQSPSNKVTEKGKDVELRCDPISGHTALYWYRQSLGQGLEFLIYFQGNSAPDKSGLPSDRFSAERTGGSVSTLTIQRTQQEDSAVYLCASSLPGTGKNEQFFGPGTRLTVL.

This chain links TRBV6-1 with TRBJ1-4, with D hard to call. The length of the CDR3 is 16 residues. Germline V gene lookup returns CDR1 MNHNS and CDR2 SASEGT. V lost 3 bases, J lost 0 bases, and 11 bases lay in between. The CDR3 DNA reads TGTGCCAGCAGTGATCGTCGGCCGGCAACTAATGAAAAACTGTTTTTT. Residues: CASSDRRPATNEKLFF.

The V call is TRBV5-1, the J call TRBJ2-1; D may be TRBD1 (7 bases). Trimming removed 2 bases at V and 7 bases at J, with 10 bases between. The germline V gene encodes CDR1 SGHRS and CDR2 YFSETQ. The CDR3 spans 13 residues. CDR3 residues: CASSLQGRNEQFF. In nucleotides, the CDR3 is TGCGCCAGCAGCTTACAGGGGAGGAATGAGCAGTTCTTC.

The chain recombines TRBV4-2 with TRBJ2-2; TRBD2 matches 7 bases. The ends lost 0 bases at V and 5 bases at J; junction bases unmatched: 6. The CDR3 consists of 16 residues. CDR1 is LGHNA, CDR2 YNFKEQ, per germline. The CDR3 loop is CASSQDTQRGTGELFF. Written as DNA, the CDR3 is TGTGCCAGCAGCCAAGACACCCAGCGGGGTACCGGGGAGCTGTTTTTT.

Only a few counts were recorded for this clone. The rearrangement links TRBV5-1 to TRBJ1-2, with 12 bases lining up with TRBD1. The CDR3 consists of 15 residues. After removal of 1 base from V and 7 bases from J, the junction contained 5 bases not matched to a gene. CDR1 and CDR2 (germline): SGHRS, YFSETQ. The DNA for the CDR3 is TGCGCCAGCAGCTTGCAGGGACAGGGGGCGCGTGGCTACACCTTC. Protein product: CASSLQGQGARGYTF. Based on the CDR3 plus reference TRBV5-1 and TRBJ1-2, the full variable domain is KAGVTQTPRYLIKTRGQQVTLSCSPISGHRSVSWYQQTPGQGLQFLFEYFSETQRNKGNFPGRFSGRQFSNSRSEMNVSTLELGDSALYLCASSLQGQGARGYTFGSGTRLTVV.

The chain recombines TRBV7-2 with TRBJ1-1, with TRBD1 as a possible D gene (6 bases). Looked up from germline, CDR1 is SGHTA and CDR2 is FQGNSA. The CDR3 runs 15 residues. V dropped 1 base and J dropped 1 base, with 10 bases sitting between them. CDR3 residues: CASSLVTGSNTEAFF. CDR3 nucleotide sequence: TGTGCCAGCAGCTTAGTAACAGGGTCGAACACTGAAGCTTTCTTT.

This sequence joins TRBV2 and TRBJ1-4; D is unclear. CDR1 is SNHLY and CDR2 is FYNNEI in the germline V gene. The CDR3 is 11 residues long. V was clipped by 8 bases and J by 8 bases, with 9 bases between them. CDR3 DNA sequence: TGTGCCAGCGTCACCGGGGAAAAACTGTTTTTT. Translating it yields CASVTGEKLFF.

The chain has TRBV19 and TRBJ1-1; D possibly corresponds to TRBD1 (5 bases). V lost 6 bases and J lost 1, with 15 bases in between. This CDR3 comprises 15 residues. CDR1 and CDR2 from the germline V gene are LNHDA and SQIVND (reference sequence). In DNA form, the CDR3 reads TGTGCCAGTAGAGGGGAACGGTGGGGGAACACTGAAGCTTTCTTT. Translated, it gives CASRGERWGNTEAFF.

The CDR3 DNA follows: TGTGCCAGCAGCTTAGGGGCAGGCCTTGGGAATCAGCCCCAGCATTTT. This encodes CASSLGAGLGNQPQHF. This chain joins TRBV5-5 and TRBJ1-5, with D possibly matching TRBD1 (5 bases). Germline V gene lookup returns CDR1 SGHKS and CDR2 YYEKEE (reference sequence). Trimming cost V 2 bases and J 4 bases, with 16 bases left between them. The CDR3 covers 16 residues.

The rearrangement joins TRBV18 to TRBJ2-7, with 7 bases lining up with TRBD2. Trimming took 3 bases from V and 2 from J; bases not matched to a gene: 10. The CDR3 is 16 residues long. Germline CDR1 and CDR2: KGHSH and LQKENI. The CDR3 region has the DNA TGTGCCAGCTCACCTTTGGCTAGCGGCCGTCCCTACGAGCAGTACTTC. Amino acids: CASSPLASGRPYEQYF.

For the CDR3, the DNA is TGTGCCATCAGTGTACTGCGGGGTAGCACAGATACGCAGTATTTT. Translation: CAISVLRGSTDTQYF. This sequence joins TRBV10-3 and TRBJ2-3, with a weak D call TRBD2 (6 bases). CDR3 size: 15 residues. The germline CDR1 and CDR2 sequences are ENHRY and SYGVKD. V lost 4 bases to trimming and J lost 0 bases, with 11 bases between them.

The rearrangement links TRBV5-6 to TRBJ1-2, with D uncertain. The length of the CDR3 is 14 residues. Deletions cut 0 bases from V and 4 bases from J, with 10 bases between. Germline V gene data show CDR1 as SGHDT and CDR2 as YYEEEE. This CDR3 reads CASSLGRNSYGYTF. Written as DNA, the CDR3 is TGTGCCAGCAGCTTGGGCAGGAATAGCTATGGCTACACCTTC.

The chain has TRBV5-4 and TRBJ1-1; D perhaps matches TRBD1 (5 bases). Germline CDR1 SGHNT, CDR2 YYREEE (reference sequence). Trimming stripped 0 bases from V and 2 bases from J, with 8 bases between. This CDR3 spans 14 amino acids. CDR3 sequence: CASSLGRTNTEAFF. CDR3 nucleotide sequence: TGTGCCAGCAGCTTGGGACGGACAAACACTGAAGCTTTCTTT.

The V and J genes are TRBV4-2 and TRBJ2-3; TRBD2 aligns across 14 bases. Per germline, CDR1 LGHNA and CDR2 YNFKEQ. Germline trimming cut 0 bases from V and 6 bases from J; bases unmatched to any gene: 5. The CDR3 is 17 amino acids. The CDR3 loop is CASSQETSGGGVDTQYF. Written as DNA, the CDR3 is TGTGCCAGCAGCCAAGAGACTAGCGGGGGGGGTGTGGATACGCAGTATTTT.